This T cell receptor beta chain was recorded in a study of shared clonotypes between healthy human individuals (dated by TCRdb to 2020 to 2021). At the level of the whole study: The cohort comprised a couple of women and a few men aged 18 to 49 years. For each donor, three plates each were used for CD4 naive and CD4 memory, two plates were used for CD8 naive, and one plate was used for CD8 memory. The study deeply sequenced blood TCR repertoires of five healthy adults to estimate repertoire size and the extent of clonotype sharing between individuals. To increase sequencing depth and limit assay-specific biases, different laboratories used diverse techniques to prepare libraries and sequence TCR repertoires. Leukapheresis yielded between about 0.85 and 10 billion PBMCs per donor.

For the CD8 naive samples, CD45RO-negative cells were positively selected for CCR7, yielding a CD45RA+CCR7+ population from which TemRA cells were excluded. Healthy HIV-negative adults with no recently reported acute infections or vaccinations were included as donors. Only Caucasian adults living in Nashville, Tennessee, USA were represented among the donors. Blood was collected by leukapheresis, and PBMCs were isolated by Ficoll-Histopaque density gradient centrifugation and then cryopreserved in liquid nitrogen vapor phase. Analytical flow cytometry was used to check the purity and quantity of each magnetically sorted T cell population. Genomic DNA was isolated from each sorted fraction and quantified by UV absorbance on a Nanodrop 2000c. After removal of 0 bases from V and 5 bases from J, the junction retains 5 bases not matched to a gene. In the germline V gene (reference sequence), CDR1 corresponds to GTSNPN and CDR2 to SVGIG. Spanning cysteine to phenylalanine, the CDR3 consists of 15 amino acids. The only DNA kept is the CDR3, 45 bases in frame from the first base.

Using the deep immunoSEQ assay, TCR CDR3 regions were amplified from genomic DNA by multiplex PCR. Genomic DNA extracted from each cell subset was distributed evenly over all wells of several immunoSEQ 96-well plates, and each plate served as one replicate. For sorted subsets, around 200 ng genomic DNA, equal to tens of thousands of T cell genomes, was loaded into each replicate PCR. Purified libraries were measured with a Qubit 3.0 fluorometer, size-checked on a Bioanalyzer 2100, and measured again with the KAPA Library Quantification kit. Every immunoSEQ 96-well plate was sequenced on a dedicated single-read 150-cycle Illumina NextSeq 550 flow cell. The original methods were these. The immunoSEQ output contained only junctional sequences without quality scores, so filtering could not match that applied to full-length reads. Sequences were annotated with PyIR, a Python wrapper for IgBLAST v1.9, using IMGT germline references to assign V/J genes and CDR3. Reads were filtered out if the reads had weak V/J assignments (E-value above 1e-6), no CDR3, stop codons, out-of-frame junctions, or ambiguous translated residues. V3J clonotypes were defined as sequences sharing the same inferred V gene, J gene, and CDR3 amino acid sequence. Percentage overlap between repertoires was computed as shared unique clonotypes divided by the size of the smaller repertoire. Richness of each repertoire was evaluated using RTK rarefaction, the Chao1 estimator, and Recon v2.1 estimates of unobserved clonotypes. Generation probabilities for all TCRbeta clonotypes obtained by the gDNA method from a few donors were computed using OLGA. This immuneACCESS table, as held by TCRdb, lists in-frame sequences with V and J called but not all clones. Of the missing ones, under half trace to an unresolved V gene in checked studies; the others have no known cause. The V and J calls and clone size were taken over from that table, and D and trimming were inferred from the DNA. For this sample there are 2 million to 2.5 million clones; over 85% appear just once. The ten largest clones capture roughly 1% of the sample.

Note on this clone: Its antigen remains undetermined. No base quality information exists; no much larger clone differs at one position.

General study outcomes and caveats: Estimated clonotype richness was generally larger for naive than for memory subsets. Incomplete sequencing was indicated by rarefaction of sorted-subset datasets, despite the large sequencing depth. When a handful of donors were compared, the shared fraction of clonotypes was around 5% for naive CD4, 3.5% for naive CD8, roughly 2.5% for memory CD4, and less than 0.5% for memory CD8. Pairwise subsampling indicated that sequencing depth was expected to affect the degree of clonotype sharing among donors. Sampling was restricted to blood, and TCR repertoires in tissue are likely to differ from TCR repertoires in blood. The small number of donors limited the genetic and exposure-history diversity represented. Clonotypes shared by all four sorted-subset donors showed higher generation probabilities than non-shared clonotypes.

This TCR was recovered from a man aged 18 to 29 in good health. Sequences were obtained from naive CD8+ T cells sorted from blood. What this sample's cell subset or site label stands for: CD45RA+CCR7+. Here the chain combines TRBV30 and TRBJ1-5; 9 of the junction bases match TRBD1. The CDR3 amino acid sequence is: CAWSVEGQGYQPQHF. In nucleotide form, the sequence is TGTGCCTGGAGTGTAGAGGGACAGGGCTATCAGCCCCAGCATTTT.